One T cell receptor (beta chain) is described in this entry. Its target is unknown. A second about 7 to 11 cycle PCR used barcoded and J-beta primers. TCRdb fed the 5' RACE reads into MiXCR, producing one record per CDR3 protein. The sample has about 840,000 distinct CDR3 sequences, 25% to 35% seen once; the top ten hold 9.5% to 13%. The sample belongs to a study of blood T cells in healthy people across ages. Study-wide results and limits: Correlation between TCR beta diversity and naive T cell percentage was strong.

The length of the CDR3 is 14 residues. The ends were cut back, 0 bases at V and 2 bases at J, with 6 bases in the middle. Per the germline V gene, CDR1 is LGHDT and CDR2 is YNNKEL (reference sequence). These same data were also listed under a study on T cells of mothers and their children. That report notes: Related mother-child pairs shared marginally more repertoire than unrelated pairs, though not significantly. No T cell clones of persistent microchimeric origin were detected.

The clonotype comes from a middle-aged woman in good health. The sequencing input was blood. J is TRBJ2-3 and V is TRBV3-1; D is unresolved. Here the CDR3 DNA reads TGTGCCAGCAGCCAAGATACGTACACAGATACGCAGTATTTT. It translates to CASSQDTYTDTQYF.